Included here is one T cell receptor (beta chain) sequence, with context. Its antigen is currently unknown. V dropped 2 bases and J dropped 4 bases, with 15 bases sitting between them. Germline V CDR1 and CDR2: SNHLY, FYNNEI. The CDR3 consists of 15 residues. Profiled with immunoSEQ multiplex PCR; TCRdb holds only in-frame clones, not every one. The profile shows hundreds of thousands of clones, roughly 90% of them singletons. The data derive from a study of Ad26.COV2.S vaccination and SARS-CoV-2 variants. As for the study in general: The vaccine Ad26.COV2.S was put into the muscle once, or twice with 56 days between. Notes on the study in general: Across vaccine and placebo recipients, the breadth of non-spike TCRs was similar.

Treatment specified: about 20 received Ad26.COV2.S at low or high dose, single or two shots; about 5 received placebo; per-sample allocation not given. Sampling occurred on day 63 after the first vaccine or placebo injection. An Ad26 vector that expressed Wuhan-strain SARS-CoV-2 spike constituted the vaccine. V usage is TRBV2 and J usage is TRBJ2-7, with D possibly TRBD1 on 5 matching bases. The sequence was obtained from a person between 18 and 60 years old who received the Ad26.COV2.S COVID-19 vaccine or a placebo. Material: peripheral blood, obtained in a trial of Ad26.COV2.S vaccine versus placebo. The CDR3 sequence: CASSESAGQWYEQYF. The CDR3 region has the DNA TGTGCCAGCAGTGAATCGGCAGGGCAATGGTACGAGCAGTACTTC.